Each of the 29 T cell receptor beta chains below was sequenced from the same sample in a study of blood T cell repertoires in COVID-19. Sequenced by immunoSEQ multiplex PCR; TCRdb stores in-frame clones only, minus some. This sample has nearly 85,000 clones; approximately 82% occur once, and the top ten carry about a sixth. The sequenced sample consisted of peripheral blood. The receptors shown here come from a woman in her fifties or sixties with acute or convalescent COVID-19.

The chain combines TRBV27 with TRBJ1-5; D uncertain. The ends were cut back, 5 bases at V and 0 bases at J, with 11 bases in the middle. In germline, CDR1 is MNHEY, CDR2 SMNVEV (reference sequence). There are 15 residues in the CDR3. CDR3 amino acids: CASSPGIYSNQPQHF. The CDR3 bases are TGTGCCAGCAGTCCCGGTATTTATAGCAATCAGCCCCAGCATTTT.

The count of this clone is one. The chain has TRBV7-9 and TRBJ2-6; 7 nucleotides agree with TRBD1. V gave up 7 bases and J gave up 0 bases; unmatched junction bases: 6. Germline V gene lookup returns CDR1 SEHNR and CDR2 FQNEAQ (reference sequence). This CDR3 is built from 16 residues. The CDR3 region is CASTGQYPSGANVLTF. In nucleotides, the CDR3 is TGTGCCAGCACGGGACAGTACCCCTCTGGGGCCAACGTCCTGACTTTC.

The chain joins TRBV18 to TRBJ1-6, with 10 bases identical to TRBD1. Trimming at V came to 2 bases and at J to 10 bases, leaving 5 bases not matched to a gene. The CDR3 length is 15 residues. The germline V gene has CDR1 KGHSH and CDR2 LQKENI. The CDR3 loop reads CASSPGTGEASPLHF. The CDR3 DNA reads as TGTGCCAGCTCACCAGGGACAGGGGAGGCATCACCCCTCCACTTT.

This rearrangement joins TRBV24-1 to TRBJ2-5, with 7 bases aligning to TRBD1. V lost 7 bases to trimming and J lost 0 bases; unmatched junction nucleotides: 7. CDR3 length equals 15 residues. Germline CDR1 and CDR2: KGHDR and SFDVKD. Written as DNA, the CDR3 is TGTGCCACCAGCAACCGGGACAGATACCAAGAGACCCAGTACTTC. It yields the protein CATSNRDRYQETQYF.

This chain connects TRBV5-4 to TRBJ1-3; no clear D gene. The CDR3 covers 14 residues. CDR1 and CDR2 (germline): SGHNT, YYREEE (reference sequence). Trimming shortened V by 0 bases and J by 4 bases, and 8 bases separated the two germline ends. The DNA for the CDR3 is TGTGCCAGCAGCTTGGGAGGGTCCGGAAACACCATATATTTT. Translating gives CASSLGGSGNTIYF.

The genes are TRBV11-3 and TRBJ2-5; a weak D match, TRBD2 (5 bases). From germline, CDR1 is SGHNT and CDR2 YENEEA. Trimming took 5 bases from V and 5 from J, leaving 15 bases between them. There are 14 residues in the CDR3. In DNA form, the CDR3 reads TGTGCCAGCAGCCCCCGGTCCGGGGAGGAGACCCAGTACTTC. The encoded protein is CASSPRSGEETQYF.

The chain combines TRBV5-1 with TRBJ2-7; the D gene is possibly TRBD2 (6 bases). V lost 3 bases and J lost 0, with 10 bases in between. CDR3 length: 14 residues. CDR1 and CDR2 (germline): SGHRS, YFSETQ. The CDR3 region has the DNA TGCGCCAGCAGCTCATCGGACTACTCCTACGAGCAGTACTTC. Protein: CASSSSDYSYEQYF.

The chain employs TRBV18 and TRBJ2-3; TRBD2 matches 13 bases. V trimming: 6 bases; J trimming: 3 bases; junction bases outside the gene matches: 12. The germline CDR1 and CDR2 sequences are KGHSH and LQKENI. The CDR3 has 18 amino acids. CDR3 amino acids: CASSPTSGGASVTDTQYF. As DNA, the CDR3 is TGTGCCAGCTCCCCAACTAGCGGGGGGGCCAGTGTAACAGATACGCAGTATTTT.

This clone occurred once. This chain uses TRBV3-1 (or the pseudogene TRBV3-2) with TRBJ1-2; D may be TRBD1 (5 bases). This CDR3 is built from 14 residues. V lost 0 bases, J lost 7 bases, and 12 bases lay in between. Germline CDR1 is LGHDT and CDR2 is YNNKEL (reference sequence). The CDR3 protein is CASSQDLGGVGYTF. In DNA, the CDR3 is TGTGCCAGCAGCCAAGATCTGGGGGGAGTTGGCTACACCTTC.

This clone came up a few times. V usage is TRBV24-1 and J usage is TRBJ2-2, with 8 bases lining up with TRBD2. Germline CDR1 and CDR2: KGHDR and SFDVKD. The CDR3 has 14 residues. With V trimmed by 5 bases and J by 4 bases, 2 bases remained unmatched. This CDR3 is CATSVLAGTGELFF. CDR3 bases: TGTGCCACCAGTGTCCTAGCGGGCACCGGGGAGCTGTTTTTT.

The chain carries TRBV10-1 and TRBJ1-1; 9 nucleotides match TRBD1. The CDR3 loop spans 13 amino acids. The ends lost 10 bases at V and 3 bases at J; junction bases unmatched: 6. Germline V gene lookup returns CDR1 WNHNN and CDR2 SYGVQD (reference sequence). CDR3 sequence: CATGTGQDTEAFF. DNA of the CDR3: TGCGCCACCGGGACAGGGCAAGACACTGAAGCTTTCTTT.

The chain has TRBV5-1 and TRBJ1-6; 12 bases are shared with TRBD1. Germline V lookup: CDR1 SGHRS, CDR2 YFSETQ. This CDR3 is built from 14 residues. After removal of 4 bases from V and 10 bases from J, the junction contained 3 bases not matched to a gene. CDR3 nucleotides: TGCGCCAGCAGCCCCGGGACAGGGGGCTCACCCCTCCACTTT. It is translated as CASSPGTGGSPLHF.

The CDR3 coding sequence is TGCGCCAGCACCGCCTCAGGGGACTATGGCTACACCTTC. It encodes CASTASGDYGYTF. The chain couples TRBV10-2 to TRBJ1-2, with D perhaps matching TRBD1 (6 bases). V lost 7 bases to trimming and J lost 3 bases, with 12 bases between them. The germline CDR1 and CDR2 sequences are WSHSY and SAAADI. The CDR3 extends over 13 amino acids.

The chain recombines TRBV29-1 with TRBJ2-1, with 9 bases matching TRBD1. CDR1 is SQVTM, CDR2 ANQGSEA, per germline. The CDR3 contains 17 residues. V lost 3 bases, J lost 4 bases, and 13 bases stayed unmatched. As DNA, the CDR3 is TGCAGCGTTGATCTCTTTGGACAGGGGAAGGAATACAATGAGCAGTTCTTC. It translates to CSVDLFGQGKEYNEQFF.

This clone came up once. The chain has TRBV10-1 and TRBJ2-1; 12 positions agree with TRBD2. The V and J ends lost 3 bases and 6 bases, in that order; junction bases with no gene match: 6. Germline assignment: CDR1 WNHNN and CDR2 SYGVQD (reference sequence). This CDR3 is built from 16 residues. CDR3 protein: CASSDSTSGRPNEQFF. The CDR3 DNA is TGCGCCAGCAGTGACTCGACTAGCGGGAGACCCAATGAGCAGTTCTTC.

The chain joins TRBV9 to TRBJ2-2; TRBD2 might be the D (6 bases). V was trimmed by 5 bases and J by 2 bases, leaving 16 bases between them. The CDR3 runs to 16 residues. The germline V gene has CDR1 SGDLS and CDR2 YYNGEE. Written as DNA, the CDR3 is TGTGCCAGCAGGGAGGGTCCGGGGGTTAACACCGGGGAGCTGTTTTTT. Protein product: CASREGPGVNTGELFF.

This CDR3 reads CASSVVTSGRKTGELFF. CDR3 sequence (DNA): TGTGCCAGCAGCGTAGTGACTAGCGGGAGGAAGACCGGGGAGCTGTTTTTT. The V and J genes are TRBV9 and TRBJ2-2; TRBD2 matches at 13 bases. Germline CDR1 and CDR2: SGDLS and YYNGEE. The CDR3 totals 17 residues. V dropped 0 bases and J dropped 5; count of bases not matched to a gene: 4.

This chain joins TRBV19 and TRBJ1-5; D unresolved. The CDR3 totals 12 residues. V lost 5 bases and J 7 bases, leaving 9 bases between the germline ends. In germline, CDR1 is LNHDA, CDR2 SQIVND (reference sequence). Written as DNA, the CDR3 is TGTGCCAGTAGTGACTTATTCCAGCCCCAGCATTTT. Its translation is CASSDLFQPQHF.

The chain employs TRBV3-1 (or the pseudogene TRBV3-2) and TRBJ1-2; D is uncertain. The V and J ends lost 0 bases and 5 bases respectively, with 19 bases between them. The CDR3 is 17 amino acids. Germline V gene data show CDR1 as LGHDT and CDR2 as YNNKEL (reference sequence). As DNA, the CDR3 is TGTGCCAGCAGCCAAGATATAGACCCCCGGAGGCCTTATGGCTACACCTTC. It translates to CASSQDIDPRRPYGYTF.

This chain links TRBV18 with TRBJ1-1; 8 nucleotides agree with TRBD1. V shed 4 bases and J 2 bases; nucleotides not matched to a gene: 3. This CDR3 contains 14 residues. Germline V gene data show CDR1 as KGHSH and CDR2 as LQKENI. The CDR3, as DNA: TGTGCCAGCTCACGACAGGGGTTTAACACTGAAGCTTTCTTT. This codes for CASSRQGFNTEAFF.

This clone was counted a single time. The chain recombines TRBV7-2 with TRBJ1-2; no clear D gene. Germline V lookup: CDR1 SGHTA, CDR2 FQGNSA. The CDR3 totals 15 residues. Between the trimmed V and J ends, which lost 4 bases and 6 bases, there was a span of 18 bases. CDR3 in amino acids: CASSSHRSTFNGYTF. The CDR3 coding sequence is TGTGCCAGCAGCTCTCATCGAAGCACTTTCAATGGCTACACCTTC.

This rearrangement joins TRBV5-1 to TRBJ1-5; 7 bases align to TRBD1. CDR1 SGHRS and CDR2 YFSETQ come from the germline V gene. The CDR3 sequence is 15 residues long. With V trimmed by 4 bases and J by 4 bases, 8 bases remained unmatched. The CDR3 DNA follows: TGCGCCAGCAGCCAATGGACAGGAGCAAATCAGCCCCAGCATTTT. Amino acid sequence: CASSQWTGANQPQHF.

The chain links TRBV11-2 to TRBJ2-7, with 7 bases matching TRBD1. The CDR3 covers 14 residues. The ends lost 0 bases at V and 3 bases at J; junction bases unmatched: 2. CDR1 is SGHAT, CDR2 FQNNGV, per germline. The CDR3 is CASSLDPGGYEQYF. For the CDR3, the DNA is TGTGCCAGCAGCTTAGATCCAGGGGGCTACGAGCAGTACTTC.

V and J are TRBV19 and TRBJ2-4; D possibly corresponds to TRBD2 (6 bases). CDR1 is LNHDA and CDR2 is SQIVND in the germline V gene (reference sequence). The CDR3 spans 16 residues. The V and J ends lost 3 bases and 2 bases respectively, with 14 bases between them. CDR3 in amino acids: CASSIGGKLSKNIQYF. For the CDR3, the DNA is TGTGCCAGTAGTATCGGAGGGAAGCTTTCCAAAAACATTCAGTACTTC.

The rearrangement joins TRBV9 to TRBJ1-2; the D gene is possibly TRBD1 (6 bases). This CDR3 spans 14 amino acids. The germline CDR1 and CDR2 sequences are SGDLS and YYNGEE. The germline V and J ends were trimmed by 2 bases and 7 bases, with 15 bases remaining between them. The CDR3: CASSVRGASGGYTF. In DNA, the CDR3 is TGTGCCAGCAGCGTTCGGGGGGCTAGTGGTGGCTACACCTTC.

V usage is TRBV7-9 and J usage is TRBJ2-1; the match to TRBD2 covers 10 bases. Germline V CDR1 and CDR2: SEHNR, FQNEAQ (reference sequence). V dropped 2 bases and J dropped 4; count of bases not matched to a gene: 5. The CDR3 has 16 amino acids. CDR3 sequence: CASSLSLAGEYNEQFF. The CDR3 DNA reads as TGTGCCAGCAGCTTAAGCCTAGCGGGGGAATACAATGAGCAGTTCTTC. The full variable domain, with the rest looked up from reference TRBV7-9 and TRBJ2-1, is DTGVSQNPRHKITKRGQNVTFRCDPISEHNRLYWYRQTLGQGPEFLTYFQNEAQLEKSRLLSDRFSAERPKGSFSTLEIQRTEQGDSAMYLCASSLSLAGEYNEQFFGPGTRLTVL.

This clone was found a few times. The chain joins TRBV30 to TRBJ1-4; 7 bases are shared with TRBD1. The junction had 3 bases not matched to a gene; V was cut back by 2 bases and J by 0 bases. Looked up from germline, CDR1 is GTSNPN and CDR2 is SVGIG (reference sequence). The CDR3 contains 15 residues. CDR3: CAWSPGTATNEKLFF. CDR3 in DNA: TGTGCCTGGAGTCCAGGGACAGCAACTAATGAAAAACTGTTTTTT.

This CDR3 is CAGEGGRDNEQFF. For the CDR3, the DNA is TGTGCCGGAGAGGGTGGAAGGGACAATGAGCAGTTCTTC. The chain recombines TRBV7-9 with TRBJ2-1; possible D gene TRBD2, 5 bases. Germline CDR1 reads SEHNR; CDR2 reads FQNEAQ (reference sequence). The CDR3 length is 13 residues. Between the trimmed V and J ends, which lost 11 bases and 5 bases, there was a span of 16 bases.

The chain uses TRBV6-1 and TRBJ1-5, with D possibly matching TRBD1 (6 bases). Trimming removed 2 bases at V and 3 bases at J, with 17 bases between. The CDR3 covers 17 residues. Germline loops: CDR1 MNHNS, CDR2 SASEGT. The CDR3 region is CASSETIRGSLNQPQHF. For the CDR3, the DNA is TGTGCCAGCAGTGAAACCATCAGGGGCTCCCTCAATCAGCCCCAGCATTTT.